This is a list of T cell receptor beta chains from one sample in a study of CD8 T cells in ankylosing spondylitis. TCRdb independently ran MiXCR on the 5' RACE reads; one entry per CDR3 protein. Here the sample spans around 130,000 distinct CDR3 sequences, 15% to 20% being singletons. Sequences were obtained from blood, either unsorted or a sorted T cell fraction (not recorded which). The source is a male donor with ankylosing spondylitis. Each CDR3 is given with its conserved first and last residue. A D gene is named only where the DNA matches it firmly. Clone size is stated in some rows and not others, as once, few, many or a class when expanded.

V gene	J gene	D gene	clone size	CDR3 DNA	CDR3 protein
TRBV5-4	TRBJ2-3	.	.	TGTGCCAGCAGCTTGGCCCTAGCAGGCCCAGATACGCAGTATTTT	CASSLALAGPDTQYF
TRBV20-1	TRBJ2-3	TRBD1	.	TGCAGTGCTTGGGACAGGGACACAGATACGCAGTATTTT	CSAWDRDTDTQYF
TRBV6-1	TRBJ2-6	.	few	TGTGCCAGCAGCCAAGACAGCTCTGGGGCCAACGTCCTGACTTTC	CASSQDSSGANVLTF
TRBV4-2	TRBJ2-1	.	many	TGTGCCAGCAGCCAAGATGGGCGACTGCTGCCGCAGTTCTTC	CASSQDGRLLPQFF
TRBV9	TRBJ2-7	.	few	TGTGCCAGCAGCGCCGGGACACGATCCTACGAGCAGTACTTC	CASSAGTRSYEQYF
TRBV9	TRBJ2-3	.	.	TGTGCCAGCAGCGTGGGGACACAAGCGGCAGATACGCAGTATTTT	CASSVGTQAADTQYF
TRBV30	TRBJ2-1	TRBD2	.	TGTGCCTGGAGTGTACTAGCGTCCTCCTACAATGAGCAGTTCTTC	CAWSVLASSYNEQFF
TRBV5-5	TRBJ2-1	.	.	TGTGCCAGCAGCTTCTTTACCTACAATGAGCAGTTCTTC	CASSFFTYNEQFF
TRBV19	TRBJ2-2	TRBD2	.	TGTGCCAGTAGTCCGGGACTAGCATACACCGGGGAGCTGTTTTTT	CASSPGLAYTGELFF
TRBV7-3	TRBJ2-3	TRBD2	few	TGTGCCAGCAGCAGGGTCGGGGGGAGAGATACGCAGTATTTT	CASSRVGGRDTQYF
TRBV9	TRBJ2-1	.	.	TGTGCCAGCAGCGTATCGGGAGTGGACAATGAGCAGTTCTTC	CASSVSGVDNEQFF
TRBV10-3	TRBJ2-6	.	.	TGTGCCATCGGGCTACCTGACAGTTCTGGGGCCAACGTCCTGACTTTC	CAIGLPDSSGANVLTF
TRBV2	TRBJ2-3	.	.	TGTGCCAGCAGTGGAAGGACTGATCGAGCCCAGTATTTT	CASSGRTDRAQYF
TRBV14	TRBJ2-7	.	few	TGTGCCAGCAGCCAAGATAGGCGGTGGGAGCAGTACTTC	CASSQDRRWEQYF
TRBV7-9	TRBJ2-1	.	.	TGTGCCAGCAGCACGCTAACGGCACAGGGAAGAGGCGAGCAGTTCTTC	CASSTLTAQGRGEQFF
TRBV28	TRBJ2-4	.	.	TGTGCCAGCAGTAAACTAAAGGAAAACATTCAGTACTTC	CASSKLKENIQYF
TRBV4-1	TRBJ2-7	TRBD2	few	TGCGCCAGCAGCCAGCCCGGGACTAGCGGTCCCTACGAGCAGTACTTC	CASSQPGTSGPYEQYF
TRBV21-1	TRBJ2-7	.	.	TGTACCAACCCCGCTGGCGAGCAGTACTTC	CTNPAGEQYF
TRBV12-3/TRBV12-4	TRBJ2-2	.	many	TGTGCCAGCAGTTCTCCCGGGGAGCTGTTTTTT	CASSSPGELFF
TRBV9	TRBJ2-3	TRBD2	few	TGTGCCAGCACGGAGGGCGGGAGTCTTGATACGCAGTATTTT	CASTEGGSLDTQYF